Listed below are T cell receptor beta chains from one sample, sequenced in a study of cytomegalovirus exposure and HLA in healthy donors. Using immunoSEQ multiplex PCR, the repertoire was profiled, and TCRdb retains in-frame clones only, with some absent. The sample comprises around 120,000 clones, about 85% of which are singletons, and approximately 1.7% rests with the top ten. The sequenced sample consisted of PBMCs. All receptors come from a boy between 5 and 17 years old in good health and CMV-seronegative. The CDR3 runs from the conserved cysteine through the conserved F or W. Fields, in order: V gene, D gene, J gene, clone size, CDR3 DNA, CDR3 protein. The D gene is left open where the match is weak. Clone size is not always given. Where it is, it says once, few, many or a class for expanded clones.

>TRBV30|TRBD1|TRBJ2-7|once
TGTGCCTGGAGCTCCGGGACAGGGACCTACGAGCAGTACTTC
CAWSSGTGTYEQYF
>TRBV7-6|TRBD1|TRBJ1-3|-
TGTGCCAGCAGCTCGGGACAGGCGTCTGGAAACACCATATATTTT
CASSSGQASGNTIYF
>TRBV6-1|TRBD1|TRBJ2-5|-
TGTGCCAGCAGTGAAGGAGCAGGGTTCGGCAGGGGGCGGTCGGAGACCCAGTACTTC
CASSEGAGFGRGRSETQYF
>TRBV9|-|TRBJ2-3|-
TGTGCCAGCAGCAAACTGGGGGCCTCCACAGATACGCAGTATTTT
CASSKLGASTDTQYF
>TRBV18|TRBD2|TRBJ2-7|-
TGTGCCAGCTCACCACTAGGACTAGAGGGCGAGCAGTACTTC
CASSPLGLEGEQYF
>TRBV6-5|TRBD2|TRBJ2-5|-
TGTGCCAGCAGTACTAGCGGGGTGTACCAAGAGACCCAGTACTTC
CASSTSGVYQETQYF
>TRBV18|TRBD1|TRBJ1-5|-
TGTGCCAGCTCCCAGACTGGACAGGGGCTGGGGCAGCCCCAGCATTTT
CASSQTGQGLGQPQHF
>TRBV19|TRBD2|TRBJ2-3|-
TGTGCCAGTAGTATGGCCAGCGGGGGGGCCGTAGATACGCAGTATTTT
CASSMASGGAVDTQYF
>TRBV4-3|-|TRBJ2-1|few
TGCGCCAGCAGCCAAGATGGGGGCCTTTACAATGAGCAGTTCTTC
CASSQDGGLYNEQFF
>TRBV6-1|-|TRBJ1-5|-
TGTGCCAGCAGTGGACAGGCTAGCAATCAGCCCCAGCATTTT
CASSGQASNQPQHF
>TRBV4-3|-|TRBJ2-1|-
TGCGCCAGCAGCCAAGATAAGGAAGCGGAATACAATGAGCAGTTCTTC
CASSQDKEAEYNEQFF
>TRBV7-6|-|TRBJ2-3|once
TGTGCCAGCAGCCTCACACCCTCCACAGATACGCAGTATTTT
CASSLTPSTDTQYF
>TRBV5-1|-|TRBJ1-6|-
TGCGCCAGCAGCTTGGACCTACTCTATAATTCACCCCTCCACTTT
CASSLDLLYNSPLHF
>TRBV7-2|-|TRBJ1-1|-
TGTGCCAGCAGTTGGGCCATGAACACTGAAGCTTTCTTT
CASSWAMNTEAFF
>TRBV27|-|TRBJ1-1|-
TGTGCCAGCAGTGCCCGGACAGCCACTGAAGCTTTCTTT
CASSARTATEAFF
>TRBV10-3|TRBD2|TRBJ2-7|-
TGTGCCATCAGCTCGCTAGCGGGGGGGTTAACCCCCTACGAGCAGTACTTC
CAISSLAGGLTPYEQYF
>TRBV6-5|-|TRBJ1-2|-
TGTGCCAGCAGTGAGACAGGTGCTGGCTACCCCTTC
CASSETGAGYPF
>TRBV19|-|TRBJ1-5|-
TGTGCCAGTGGGTGGACAGTTAATAGCAATCAGCCCCAGCATTTT
CASGWTVNSNQPQHF
>TRBV5-5|TRBD1|TRBJ2-2|-
TGTGCCAGCAGTTCTGAAACAGGGGAGTACACCGGGGAGCTGTTTTTT
CASSSETGEYTGELFF
>TRBV6-1|TRBD1|TRBJ1-1|few
TGTGCCAGCAGCCTCGGACAGGGAACTGAAGCTTTCTTT
CASSLGQGTEAFF